Below are 20 T cell receptor beta chains sequenced from a single sample in a study of CD8+ T cells in alopecia areata. Sequencing templates came from extracted RNA that was reverse transcribed into cDNA. The table came from immunoSEQ multiplex PCR; TCRdb's copy has only in-frame clones and leaves some out. The repertoire has some 4,000 clones, roughly 70% of them found once; the top ten carry roughly 6.7%. Treatment noted: oral pan-JAK inhibitor, 5-10 mg twice daily. Obtained from alopecia areata patients were lesional scalp punch biopsies along with peripheral blood. This sample comprised skin, obtained at week 24, from a patient treated with tofacitinib. All receptors come from a human donor with alopecia areata.

This sequence joins TRBV28 and TRBJ2-7, with 9 nucleotides matching TRBD1. With V trimmed by 8 bases and J by 7 bases, 6 bases remained unmatched. This CDR3 is built from 12 residues. Germline-derived CDR1 and CDR2 are MDHEN and SYDVKM. CDR3 sequence reads: CASGDRVWEQYF. For the CDR3, the DNA is TGTGCCAGCGGGGACAGGGTGTGGGAGCAGTACTTC.

The rearrangement links TRBV4-3 to TRBJ1-5; the match to TRBD1 covers 8 bases. The trim removed 0 bases at V and 6 bases at J, leaving 4 bases unmatched. The CDR3 length is 15 residues. Germline V lookup: CDR1 LGHNA, CDR2 YSLEER. The CDR3 region has the DNA TGCGCCAGCAGCCAAGAGACAGGGGATTCTCAGCCCCAGCATTTT. It codes for CASSQETGDSQPQHF.

The J gene is TRBJ2-1, the V gene TRBV5-5, with no clear D. This CDR3 is built from 14 residues. Germline CDR1 reads SGHKS; CDR2 reads YYEKEE (reference sequence). V was clipped by 4 bases and J by 5 bases, with 13 bases between them. The CDR3 is CASSPYSFDNEQFF. DNA for the CDR3: TGTGCCAGCAGCCCCTATTCCTTCGACAATGAGCAGTTCTTC.

The chain carries TRBV19 and TRBJ2-1; 11 bases are shared with TRBD2. J gave up 7 bases and V 9 bases, and 5 bases lay outside the gene matches. This CDR3 contains 13 residues. Per germline, CDR1 LNHDA and CDR2 SQIVND (reference sequence). The CDR3 DNA reads as TGTGCCAGCCGGACTAGCGGGCCAAATGAGCAGTTCTTC. This encodes CASRTSGPNEQFF. Variable domain in full (rest from reference TRBV19 and TRBJ2-1): DGGITQSPKYLFRKEGQNVTLSCEQNLNHDAMYWYRQDPGQGLRLIYYSQIVNDFQKGDIAEGYSVSREKKESFPLTVTSAQKNPTAFYLCASRTSGPNEQFFGPGTRLTVL.

This clone has just one count. Here the CDR3 reads CASTRGRRENTEAFF. CDR3 nucleotides: TGTGCCAGCACCCGGGGGAGAAGGGAAAACACTGAAGCTTTCTTT. The chain links TRBV13 to TRBJ1-1; the D gene is possibly TRBD1 (5 bases). With 7 bases removed from V and 2 bases from J, the gap between germline ends came to 17 bases. In germline, CDR1 is PRHDT, CDR2 FYEKMQ (reference sequence). The CDR3 runs 15 residues.

The chain couples TRBV7-2 to TRBJ2-3; 7 bases line up with TRBD1. CDR1 is SGHTA and CDR2 is FQGNSA in the germline V gene. Germline trimming cut 4 bases from V and 3 bases from J; bases unmatched to any gene: 7. This CDR3 region has 15 residues. The CDR3 reads CASSSTRGQTDTQYF. CDR3 nucleotide sequence: TGTGCCAGCAGCTCCACGAGGGGGCAAACAGATACGCAGTATTTT.

This clone is deemed large (0.1 to 1%). The chain couples TRBV10-3 to TRBJ2-2; 9 bases are shared with TRBD2. This CDR3 has 15 amino acids. J lost 0 bases, V lost 4 bases, and 0 bases had no gene match. The V gene's germline CDR1 is ENHRY and CDR2 SYGVKD. The CDR3 sequence is CAISGLAANTGELFF. DNA for the CDR3: TGTGCCATCAGTGGACTAGCGGCGAACACCGGGGAGCTGTTTTTT.

V and J are TRBV7-2 and TRBJ1-5; no reliable D call. The germline V gene has CDR1 SGHTA and CDR2 FQGNSA. V dropped 5 bases and J dropped 3 bases, with 14 bases sitting between them. The CDR3 extends over 15 amino acids. The CDR3 coding sequence is TGTGCCAGCAGCCCGCCGGCAGTTTACAATCAGCCCCAGCATTTT. As protein: CASSPPAVYNQPQHF.

The rearrangement uses TRBV9 and TRBJ2-7; TRBD2 agrees at 11 bases. J gave up 7 bases and V 3 bases, and 9 bases lay outside the gene matches. Germline lookup yields CDR1 SGDLS and CDR2 YYNGEE. This CDR3 comprises 15 residues. The CDR3 nucleotides are TGTGCCAGCAGCGCTAGCGGGGGGTCTATTGGGGAGCAGTACTTC. This codes for CASSASGGSIGEQYF.

The rearrangement joins TRBV11-2 to TRBJ2-5; D may be TRBD1 (5 bases). Gene TRBJ2-7 matches the end of the DNA better, so the J call may be wrong. Germline V gives CDR1 SGHAT, CDR2 FQNNGV. The CDR3 totals 17 residues. The CDR3 DNA reads as TGTGCCAGCAGCCCCAACATGGGGCGAGGTTCTTCCTACGAGCAGTACTTC. Amino acid sequence: CASSPNMGRGSSYEQYF.

The J gene is TRBJ2-3, the V gene TRBV5-1; TRBD1 aligns across 8 bases. V was pared by 0 bases and J by 5 bases, with 14 bases of the junction left unmatched. CDR1 SGHRS and CDR2 YFSETQ come from the germline V gene. The CDR3 is made up of 18 amino acids. The CDR3 bases are TGCGCCAGCAGCTTGGGGCGATTTGACAGGGGAAGAGGAGATACGCAGTATTTT. The encoded protein is CASSLGRFDRGRGDTQYF.

Worth noting for this clone: Different DNA sequences within this sample yield the same CDR3. The gene calls are TRBV6-1 and TRBJ2-6; 7 nucleotides agree with TRBD2. V lost 3 bases and J lost 0; bases outside the gene matches: 8. This CDR3 is built from 18 residues. Germline V gene data show CDR1 as MNHNS and CDR2 as SASEGT. The CDR3 DNA sequence: TGTGCCAGCAGTGAGGCGGGAGTAAGGGGCTCTGGGGCCAACGTCCTGACTTTC. Protein product: CASSEAGVRGSGANVLTF.

The CDR3 reads CASIPESGTGENGELFF. The CDR3 nucleotides read TGCGCCAGCATTCCTGAGTCCGGGACAGGGGAAAACGGGGAGCTGTTTTTT. The chain employs TRBV23-1 and TRBJ2-2; 10 bases agree with TRBD1. TRBV23-1 is assigned to the ORF class and has an uncertain function. The ends lost 7 bases at V and 7 bases at J; junction bases unmatched: 15. The CDR3 loop spans 17 amino acids.

This clone was found once. This CDR3 is CASSVGEGADYGYTF. CDR3 DNA sequence: TGTGCCAGCAGCGTAGGAGAAGGGGCGGACTATGGCTACACCTTC. The V gene is TRBV9, the J gene TRBJ1-2, with a tentative D call TRBD1 (5 bases). From germline, CDR1 is SGDLS and CDR2 YYNGEE. This CDR3 region has 15 residues. The ends were cut back, 0 bases at V and 3 bases at J, with 12 bases in the middle.

V gene TRBV11-2 combines with J gene TRBJ2-7; 7 bases are a match to TRBD1. With V trimmed by 4 bases and J by 2 bases, 11 bases remained unmatched. Germline CDR1 SGHAT, CDR2 FQNNGV. The CDR3 length is 16 residues. DNA for the CDR3: TGTGCCAGCAGCTCGACCGGATGGGGACAGACCTACGAGCAGTACTTC. This codes for CASSSTGWGQTYEQYF.

The J gene is TRBJ2-1, the V gene TRBV14; TRBD1 matches at 7 bases. Trimming removed 1 base from V and 6 bases from J; junction bases left unmatched: 15. Germline CDR1 reads SGHDN; CDR2 reads FVKESK. This CDR3 is built from 18 residues. The CDR3 loop is CASSQAVTGKLGSNEQFF. DNA of the CDR3: TGTGCCAGCAGCCAAGCGGTGACAGGGAAATTAGGAAGCAATGAGCAGTTCTTC.

A single count supports this clone. The rearrangement uses TRBV2 and TRBJ1-1; the D gene is possibly TRBD1 (5 bases). V dropped 9 bases and J dropped 0 bases, with 23 bases sitting between them. Per the germline V gene, CDR1 is SNHLY and CDR2 is FYNNEI. The CDR3 contains 17 residues. CDR3 nucleotides: TGTGCCAGTTTGAGGTCAAGCGGGGCACTCCTGAACACTGAAGCTTTCTTT. This gives the protein CASLRSSGALLNTEAFF.

The chain has TRBV10-1 and TRBJ1-2, with TRBD1 as a possible D gene (6 bases). With 3 bases removed from V and 4 bases from J, the gap between germline ends came to 9 bases. Per the germline V gene, CDR1 is WNHNN and CDR2 is SYGVQD (reference sequence). This CDR3 is 13 amino acids long. CDR3 coding DNA: TGCGCCAGCAGTGATCAGGGGACCTATGGCTACACCTTC. Its translation: CASSDQGTYGYTF.

J is TRBJ1-2 and V is TRBV28; a weak D match, TRBD1 (5 bases). CDR3 length equals 15 residues. In germline, CDR1 is MDHEN, CDR2 SYDVKM. Trimming cost V 2 bases and J 1 base, with 11 bases left between them. The CDR3 reads CASSLQGIINYGYTF. Written as DNA, the CDR3 is TGTGCCAGCAGTTTACAGGGAATAATTAACTATGGCTACACCTTC.

In its sample, this clone was seen once. This sequence joins TRBV9 and TRBJ1-2, with 10 bases identical to TRBD1. The CDR3 is made up of 15 amino acids. V lost 0 bases to trimming and J lost 7 bases; unmatched junction nucleotides: 6. The germline V gene encodes CDR1 SGDLS and CDR2 YYNGEE. The CDR3 protein is CASSVEPDRGGGYTF. CDR3 DNA sequence: TGTGCCAGCAGCGTAGAACCGGACAGGGGGGGTGGCTACACCTTC.